The T cell receptor beta chain described here comes from a study of T cell responses to AZD1222 COVID-19 vaccine. The CDR3 is 13 residues long. In germline, CDR1 is MDHEN, CDR2 SYDVKM. The V end lost 11 bases, the J end lost 2 bases, and 16 bases lay between the germline ends. Samples with a second dose at about 4 or about 12 weeks were pooled together. To note about this clone: Its target is unknown.

Here immunoSEQ multiplex PCR was the method, and the copy in TCRdb shows in-frame clones only, minus some. The top ten clones hold about 6.3% of a sample with 50,000 to 70,000 clones, roughly 89% of them seen once. Study observations and caveats: Only a handful of people who got AZD1222 tested seropositive at baseline.

The material sequenced was peripheral blood, taken 28 days after the second AZD1222 dose. This chain uses TRBV28 with TRBJ2-7; a possible D gene is TRBD2 (5 bases). The receptor was derived from an adult who received the AZD1222 COVID-19 vaccine. CDR3 sequence reads: CALSSDGAYEQYF. CDR3 nucleotides: TGTGCCCTGTCATCCGACGGGGCCTACGAGCAGTACTTC.